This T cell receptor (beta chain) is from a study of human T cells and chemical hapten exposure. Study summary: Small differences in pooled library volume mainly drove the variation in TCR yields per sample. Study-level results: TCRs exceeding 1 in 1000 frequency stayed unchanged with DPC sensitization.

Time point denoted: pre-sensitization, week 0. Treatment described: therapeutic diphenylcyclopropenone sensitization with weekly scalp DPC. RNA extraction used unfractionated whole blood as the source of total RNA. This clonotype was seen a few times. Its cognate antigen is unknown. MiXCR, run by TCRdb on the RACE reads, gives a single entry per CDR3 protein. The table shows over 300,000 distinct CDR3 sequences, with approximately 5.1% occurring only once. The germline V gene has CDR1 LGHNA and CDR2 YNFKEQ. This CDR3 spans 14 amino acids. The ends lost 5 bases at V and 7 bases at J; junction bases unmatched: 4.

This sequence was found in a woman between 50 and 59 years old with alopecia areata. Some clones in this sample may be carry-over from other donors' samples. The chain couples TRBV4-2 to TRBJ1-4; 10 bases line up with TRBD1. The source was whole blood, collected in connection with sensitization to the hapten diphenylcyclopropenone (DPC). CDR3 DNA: TGTGCCAGCAGCAGAGACAGGGGGCGTGAAAAACTGTTTTTT. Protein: CASSRDRGREKLFF.